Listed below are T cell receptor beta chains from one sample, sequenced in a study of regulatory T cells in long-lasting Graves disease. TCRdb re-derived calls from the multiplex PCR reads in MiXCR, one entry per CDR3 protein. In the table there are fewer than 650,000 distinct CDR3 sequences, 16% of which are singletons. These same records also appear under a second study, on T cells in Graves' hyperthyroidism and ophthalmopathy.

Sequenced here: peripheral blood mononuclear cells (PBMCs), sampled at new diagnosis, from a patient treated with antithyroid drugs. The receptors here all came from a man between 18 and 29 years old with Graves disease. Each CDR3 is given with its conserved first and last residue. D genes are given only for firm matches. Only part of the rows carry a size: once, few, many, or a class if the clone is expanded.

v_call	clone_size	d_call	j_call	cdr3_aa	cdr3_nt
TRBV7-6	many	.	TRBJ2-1	CASSLAVGMGEQFF	TGTGCCAGCAGCTTAGCCGTGGGAATGGGCGAGCAGTTCTTC
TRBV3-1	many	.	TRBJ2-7	CASSRRVDEQYF	TGTGCCAGCAGCCGGAGGGTCGACGAGCAGTACTTC
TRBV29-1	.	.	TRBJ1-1	CSVSQYTEAFF	TGCAGCGTTTCACAGTACACTGAAGCTTTCTTT
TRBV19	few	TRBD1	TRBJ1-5	CASSVDRGGQPQHF	TGTGCCAGTAGCGTTGACAGGGGAGGTCAGCCCCAGCATTTT
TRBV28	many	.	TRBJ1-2	CASSLSPYGYTF	TGTGCCAGCAGTTTATCTCCCTATGGCTACACCTTC
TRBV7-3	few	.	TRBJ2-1	CASSLSGGRGVGEQFF	TGTGCCAGCAGCTTAAGTGGGGGCAGGGGAGTAGGTGAGCAGTTCTTC
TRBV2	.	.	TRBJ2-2	CASSLPRTNTGELFF	TGTGCCAGCAGTCTGCCCAGGACCAACACCGGGGAGCTGTTTTTT
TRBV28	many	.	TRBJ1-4	CASRRPTNEKLFF	TGTGCCAGCAGAAGGCCAACTAATGAAAAACTGTTTTTT
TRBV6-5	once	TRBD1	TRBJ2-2	CASSYSPGQGHSGELFF	TGTGCCAGCAGTTACTCCCCGGGACAGGGGCATTCCGGGGAGCTGTTTTTT
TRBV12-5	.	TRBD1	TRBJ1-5	CASGLPTGTGGMTQHF	TGTGCTAGTGGTTTGCCCACCGGGACAGGAGGAATGACCCAGCATTTT
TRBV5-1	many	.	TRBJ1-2	CASSLEAGFYGYTF	TGCGCCAGCAGCTTGGAAGCAGGGTTCTATGGCTACACCTTC
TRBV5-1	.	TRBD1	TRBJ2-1	CASSFPAFGQGGLPDYNEQFF	TGCGCCAGCAGCTTCCCGGCCTTCGGACAGGGGGGACTACCAGACTACAATGAGCAGTTCTTC
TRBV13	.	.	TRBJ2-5	CASSFGGRTQYF	TGTGCCAGCAGCTTCGGGGGTAGGACCCAGTACTTC
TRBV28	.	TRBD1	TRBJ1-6	CASSQGQTLNSPLHF	TGTGCCAGCAGCCAGGGACAGACCCTAAATTCACCCCTCCACTTT
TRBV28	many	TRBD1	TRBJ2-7	CASSFFGTGGSEQYF	TGTGCCAGCAGTTTCTTCGGGACAGGGGGCTCCGAGCAGTACTTC
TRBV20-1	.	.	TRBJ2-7	CSVRGQRDKVSYEQYF	TGCAGTGTCAGGGGACAACGGGATAAGGTATCCTACGAGCAGTACTTC
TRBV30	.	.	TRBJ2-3	CAWSSRSGGWRTDTQYF	TGTGCCTGGAGTTCCAGATCAGGCGGGTGGAGGACAGATACGCAGTATTTT
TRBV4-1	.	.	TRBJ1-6	CASSQDWARQPLHF	TGCGCCAGCAGCCAAGATTGGGCAAGACAACCCCTCCACTTT
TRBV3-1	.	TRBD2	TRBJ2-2	CASSQEDRLAGAGELFF	TGTGCCAGCAGCCAAGAAGACCGACTAGCGGGAGCCGGGGAGCTGTTTTTT
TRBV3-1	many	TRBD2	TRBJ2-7	CASSRFAGEGYEQYF	TGTGCCAGCAGCCGATTCGCGGGAGAGGGCTACGAGCAGTACTTC
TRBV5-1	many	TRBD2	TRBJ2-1	CASSLGGRDHNEQFF	TGCGCCAGCAGCTTAGGAGGGAGGGATCACAATGAGCAGTTCTTC
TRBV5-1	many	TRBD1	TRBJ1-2	CASSWRTGGYGYTF	TGCGCCAGCAGCTGGAGGACAGGGGGCTATGGCTACACCTTC
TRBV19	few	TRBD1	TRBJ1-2	CASSSITGTANYGYTF	TGTGCCAGTAGTAGCATTACCGGGACAGCTAACTATGGCTACACCTTC
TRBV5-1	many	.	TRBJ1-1	CASRLDGGPTEAFF	TGCGCCAGCAGACTTGATGGAGGGCCCACTGAAGCTTTCTTT
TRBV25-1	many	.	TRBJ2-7	CASSEGQGLTYEQYF	TGTGCCAGCAGTGAAGGTCAGGGGCTAACCTACGAGCAGTACTTC
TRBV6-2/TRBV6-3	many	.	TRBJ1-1	CASSYKGLNTEAFF	TGTGCCAGCAGTTACAAGGGGTTGAACACTGAAGCTTTCTTT
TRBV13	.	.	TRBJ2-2	CASSLAEVGGEGAGELFF	TGTGCCAGCAGCTTGGCGGAGGTCGGCGGGGAGGGGGCCGGGGAGCTGTTTTTT
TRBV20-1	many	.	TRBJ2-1	CSARDGSAPYNEQFF	TGCAGTGCTAGAGATGGTAGCGCGCCTTACAATGAGCAGTTCTTC
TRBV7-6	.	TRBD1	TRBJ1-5	CASSEGGANQPQHF	TGTGCCAGCAGCGAAGGGGGCGCGAATCAGCCCCAGCATTTT
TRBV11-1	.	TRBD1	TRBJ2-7	CASSFLTGTGTNEQYF	TGTGCCAGCAGCTTCTTGACCGGGACAGGCACTAACGAGCAGTACTTC
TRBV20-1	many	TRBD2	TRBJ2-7	CSARPLAGLTYEQYF	TGCAGTGCTAGACCACTAGCGGGACTAACCTACGAGCAGTACTTC
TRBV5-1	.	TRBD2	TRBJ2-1	CASSWGLDYNEQFF	TGCGCCAGCAGCTGGGGACTAGACTACAATGAGCAGTTCTTC
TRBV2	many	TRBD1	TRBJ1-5	CASSLTGRNQPQHF	TGTGCCAGCAGCCTGACAGGGAGGAATCAGCCCCAGCATTTT
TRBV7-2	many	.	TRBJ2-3	CASSLAPLTDTQYF	TGTGCCAGCAGCTTAGCCCCACTCACAGATACGCAGTATTTT
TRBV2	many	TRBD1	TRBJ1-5	CASSAGTANQPQHF	TGTGCCAGCAGTGCCGGGACAGCAAATCAGCCCCAGCATTTT
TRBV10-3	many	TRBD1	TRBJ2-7	CAISDGTAVSYEQYF	TGTGCCATCAGCGATGGGACAGCTGTCTCCTACGAGCAGTACTTC
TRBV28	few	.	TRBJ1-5	CASSFAAENQPQHF	TGTGCCAGCAGTTTTGCGGCAGAGAATCAGCCCCAGCATTTT
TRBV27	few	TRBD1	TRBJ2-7	CASRLGQASYEQYF	TGTGCCAGCCGCCTGGGACAGGCCTCCTACGAGCAGTACTTC
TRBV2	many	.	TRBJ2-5	CASSDPGTQYF	TGTGCCAGCAGTGACCCGGGGACCCAGTACTTC
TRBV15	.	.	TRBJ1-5	CATRFSNQPQHF	TGTGCCACCAGATTTAGCAATCAGCCCCAGCATTTT
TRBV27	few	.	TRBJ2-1	CASSARDQTYNEQFF	TGTGCCAGCAGCGCCCGGGACCAAACCTACAATGAGCAGTTCTTC
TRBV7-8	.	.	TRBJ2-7	CASSSTTYSYEQYF	TGTGCCAGCAGCTCGACAACCTACTCCTACGAGCAGTACTTC
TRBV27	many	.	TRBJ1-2	CASSSLDSFYYGYTF	TGTGCCAGCAGTTCCTTGGACAGCTTTTACTATGGCTACACCTTC
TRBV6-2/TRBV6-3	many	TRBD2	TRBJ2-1	CASRAARTSSNEQFF	TGTGCCAGCAGGGCAGCCAGGACTAGCAGTAATGAGCAGTTCTTC
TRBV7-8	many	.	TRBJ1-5	CASSLAQPLHDQPQHF	TGTGCCAGCAGCTTAGCACAGCCCTTACATGATCAGCCCCAGCATTTT
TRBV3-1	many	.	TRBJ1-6	CASSQGASNSPLHF	TGTGCCAGCAGCCAAGGGGCCTCTAATTCACCCCTCCACTTT
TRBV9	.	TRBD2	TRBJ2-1	CASSPHIAGGVHEQFF	TGTGCCAGCAGCCCCCACATTGCGGGAGGGGTCCATGAGCAGTTCTTC
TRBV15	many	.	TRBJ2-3	CATSRDRATDTQYF	TGTGCCACCAGCAGAGATAGAGCGACAGATACGCAGTATTTT
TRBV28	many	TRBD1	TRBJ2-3	CASSPTGTGLLDTQYF	TGTGCCAGCAGTCCCACCGGGACAGGGTTGTTAGATACGCAGTATTTT
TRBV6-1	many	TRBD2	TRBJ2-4	CASSPALGRTEPVAKNIQYF	TGTGCCAGCAGTCCTGCTCTCGGGAGGACGGAGCCCGTAGCCAAAAACATTCAGTACTTC